The next 20 T cell receptor beta chains were all read from a single sample in a study of blood T cell repertoires in COVID-19. The data were produced by immunoSEQ multiplex PCR, yet TCRdb's version contains in-frame clones alone and is incomplete. Of some 200,000 clones detected, around 84% appear once; the ten largest clones hold 3.5% to 5%. The source material was peripheral blood. The receptors stem from a man aged 50 or older with acute or convalescent COVID-19.

V usage is TRBV7-9 and J usage is TRBJ2-7; D remains unclear. In germline, CDR1 is SEHNR, CDR2 FQNEAQ (reference sequence). The V end lost 2 bases, the J end lost 1 base, and 9 bases lay between the germline ends. The CDR3 runs to 14 residues. The CDR3 here is CASSLRSGSYEQYF. CDR3 coding DNA: TGTGCCAGCAGCTTACGGTCCGGGTCCTACGAGCAGTACTTC. Supplemented by reference TRBV7-9 and TRBJ2-7, the full variable domain reads DTGVSQNPRHKITKRGQNVTFRCDPISEHNRLYWYRQTLGQGPEFLTYFQNEAQLEKSRLLSDRFSAERPKGSFSTLEIQRTEQGDSAMYLCASSLRSGSYEQYFGPGTRLTVT.

The CDR3 DNA reads as TGTGCCAGCAGTTTACGGGACAGGAGAAATTCACCCCTCCACTTT. Translation gives CASSLRDRRNSPLHF. The chain links TRBV27 to TRBJ1-6; TRBD1 matches 8 bases. The CDR3 runs to 15 residues. Germline lookup yields CDR1 MNHEY and CDR2 SMNVEV (reference sequence). J lost 7 bases, V lost 2 bases, and 4 bases had no gene match.

V is TRBV5-1 and J is TRBJ1-1; 8 nucleotides align to TRBD1. V was clipped by 4 bases and J by 0 bases; unmatched bases: 8. Germline V gene sequence: CDR1 SGHRS, CDR2 YFSETQ. The CDR3 has 16 residues. The CDR3 sequence: CASSQGQGRMNTEAFF. The DNA of the CDR3 is TGCGCCAGCAGCCAAGGACAGGGAAGGATGAACACTGAAGCTTTCTTT.

The V call is TRBV5-4, the J call TRBJ1-1; 9 nucleotides align to TRBD1. The ends lost 3 bases at V and 5 bases at J; junction bases unmatched: 8. CDR1 and CDR2 from the germline V gene are SGHNT and YYREEE (reference sequence). The CDR3 is 15 residues long. CDR3 loop: CASSSTGGRVTEAFF. The CDR3 DNA reads as TGTGCCAGCAGCTCGACAGGGGGTAGGGTGACTGAAGCTTTCTTT.

The rearrangement links TRBV5-1 to TRBJ2-3, with 8 bases aligning to TRBD2. Germline CDR1 reads SGHRS; CDR2 reads YFSETQ. The CDR3 covers 15 residues. J was trimmed by 13 bases and V by 0 bases; bases with no gene match: 13. The CDR3 DNA is TGCGCCAGCAGCTTGGCCGGACTAGCCGCACCTAGGGAGTATTTT. This codes for CASSLAGLAAPREYF.

This chain connects TRBV5-6 to TRBJ1-2; possible D gene TRBD1, 6 bases. CDR3 length: 13 residues. The germline V gene encodes CDR1 SGHDT and CDR2 YYEEEE. V lost 0 bases and J lost 8, with 11 bases in between. The DNA for the CDR3 is TGTGCCAGCAGCTTGGCAGGGGCTGGAGGCTACACCTTC. It specifies CASSLAGAGGYTF. The whole variable domain, filled in from reference TRBV5-6 and TRBJ1-2, reads DAGVTQSPTHLIKTRGQQVTLRCSPKSGHDTVSWYQQALGQGPQFIFQYYEEEERQRGNFPDRFSGHQFPNYSSELNVNALLLGDSALYLCASSLAGAGGYTFGSGTRLTVV.

V and J are TRBV3-1 (or the pseudogene TRBV3-2) and TRBJ1-1; the D is unclear. Germline V gene lookup returns CDR1 LGHDT and CDR2 YNNKEL (reference sequence). The ends were cut back, 4 bases at V and 0 bases at J, with 12 bases in the middle. CDR3 length: 15 amino acids. The CDR3 region is CASSPLTRMNTEAFF. The CDR3 coding sequence is TGTGCCAGCAGCCCCTTGACAAGGATGAACACTGAAGCTTTCTTT.

The chain links TRBV25-1 to TRBJ1-1, with TRBD1 as a possible D gene (5 bases). The CDR3 has 14 residues. The V gene's germline CDR1 is MGHDK and CDR2 SYGVNS. The V gene lost 3 bases and the J gene lost 4 bases, with 12 bases spanning the gap. CDR3 sequence (DNA): TGTGCCAGCAGTGAGGCGGGACGGATCACTGAAGCTTTCTTT. This gives the protein CASSEAGRITEAFF.

The V gene is TRBV7-8, the J gene TRBJ2-5, with 8 bases aligning to TRBD2. The CDR3 length is 16 residues. Unmatched junction bases numbered 12, after V lost 4 bases and J lost 5 bases. Germline V gene sequence: CDR1 SGHVS, CDR2 FQNEAQ. The CDR3 DNA reads as TGTGCCAGCAGCTCCACCCCCTCGGGACTAGGGGAGACCCAGTACTTC. As protein: CASSSTPSGLGETQYF.

The chain links TRBV5-1 to TRBJ1-6; no definite D call. Per the germline V gene, CDR1 is SGHRS and CDR2 is YFSETQ. Trimming shortened V by 0 bases and J by 8 bases, and 18 bases separated the two germline ends. This CDR3 is 17 amino acids long. The CDR3 region is CASSLEGSGEVDSPLHF. The DNA for the CDR3 is TGCGCCAGCAGCTTGGAAGGTTCCGGGGAAGTCGATTCACCCCTCCACTTT.

A single count supports this clone. CDR3 sequence (DNA): TGTGCCAGTAGTATGTCCCCAAGGGGAATCGGAAGCAATCAGCCCCAGCATTTT. Translated, it gives CASSMSPRGIGSNQPQHF. This chain uses TRBV19 with TRBJ1-5; D is perhaps TRBD1 (5 bases). There are 18 residues in the CDR3. Germline V gives CDR1 LNHDA, CDR2 SQIVND (reference sequence). Trimming shortened V by 3 bases and J by 1 base, and 19 bases separated the two germline ends.

In its sample, this clone was seen once. Other DNA variants within this sample encode the same CDR3. This chain joins TRBV14 and TRBJ1-1; D possibly corresponds to TRBD1 (5 bases). The V end lost 1 base, the J end lost 0 bases, and 6 bases lay between the germline ends. Germline V gives CDR1 SGHDN, CDR2 FVKESK. The CDR3 sequence is 14 residues long. The CDR3 is CASSQAGMNTEAFF. CDR3 in DNA: TGTGCCAGCAGCCAAGCAGGGATGAACACTGAAGCTTTCTTT.

The gene calls are TRBV5-1 and TRBJ1-1; the D is unclear. The V gene's germline CDR1 is SGHRS and CDR2 YFSETQ. The V and J ends lost 4 bases and 0 bases respectively, with 13 bases between them. CDR3 length: 15 residues. The CDR3 protein is CASSREAGLNTEAFF. Written as DNA, the CDR3 is TGCGCCAGCAGCAGAGAGGCGGGGTTGAACACTGAAGCTTTCTTT. Looking up the rest from reference TRBV5-1 and TRBJ1-1 gives the full variable domain: KAGVTQTPRYLIKTRGQQVTLSCSPISGHRSVSWYQQTPGQGLQFLFEYFSETQRNKGNFPGRFSGRQFSNSRSEMNVSTLELGDSALYLCASSREAGLNTEAFFGQGTRLTVV.

This chain connects TRBV5-1 to TRBJ1-1; TRBD1 is a possible D gene (6 bases). Trimming removed 4 bases from V and 5 bases from J, with 15 bases in between. The length of the CDR3 is 14 residues. CDR1 SGHRS and CDR2 YFSETQ come from the germline V gene. The CDR3: CASSPRGHNTEAFF. As DNA, the CDR3 is TGCGCCAGCAGCCCGAGGGGACACAATACTGAAGCTTTCTTT.

J is TRBJ1-1 and V is TRBV5-6; D perhaps matches TRBD1 (6 bases). The CDR3 has 14 amino acids. Trimming removed 0 bases at V and 11 bases at J, with 17 bases between. Germline-derived CDR1 and CDR2 are SGHDT and YYEEEE. CDR3 amino acids: CASSLETGPETAFF. The CDR3 region has the DNA TGTGCCAGCAGCTTGGAGACAGGTCCGGAAACGGCTTTCTTT.

The chain links TRBV5-1 to TRBJ1-1; 8 nucleotides align to TRBD1. The germline V gene encodes CDR1 SGHRS and CDR2 YFSETQ. The V segment lost 0 bases and the J segment 1 base; nucleotides outside the gene matches: 5. There are 16 residues in the CDR3. DNA of the CDR3: TGCGCCAGCAGCTTGGTAGCAGGGGGCGGGAACACTGAAGCTTTCTTT. Protein product: CASSLVAGGGNTEAFF. The full variable domain, its missing parts supplied by reference TRBV5-1 and TRBJ1-1, is KAGVTQTPRYLIKTRGQQVTLSCSPISGHRSVSWYQQTPGQGLQFLFEYFSETQRNKGNFPGRFSGRQFSNSRSEMNVSTLELGDSALYLCASSLVAGGGNTEAFFGQGTRLTVV.

The V and J genes are TRBV10-3 and TRBJ1-6; 10 bases are a match to TRBD1. The V segment lost 6 bases and the J segment 9 bases; nucleotides outside the gene matches: 8. CDR1 is ENHRY, CDR2 SYGVKD, per germline. The CDR3 is made up of 15 amino acids. The CDR3 loop is CAISPGTGARSPLHF. The DNA of the CDR3 is TGTGCCATCAGCCCTGGGACAGGGGCCCGTTCACCCCTCCACTTT.

CDR3 coding DNA: TGCGCCAGCAGCCAAGAAAGAGACAGGGGGTGGTTCTTC. Amino acids: CASSQERDRGWFF. The chain links TRBV4-1 to TRBJ2-1, with 9 bases matching TRBD1. Trimming at V came to 0 bases and at J to 15 bases, leaving 6 bases not matched to a gene. Germline CDR1 and CDR2: MGHRA and YSYEKL. The CDR3 has 13 amino acids.

V is TRBV7-9 and J is TRBJ1-1, with D unclear. V lost 2 bases and J 1 base, leaving 8 bases between the germline ends. The CDR3 covers 14 residues. The germline V gene encodes CDR1 SEHNR and CDR2 FQNEAQ (reference sequence). The DNA for the CDR3 is TGTGCCAGCAGCTTAAGCTCGTCGAACACTGAAGCTTTCTTT. Its protein is CASSLSSSNTEAFF.

The chain combines TRBV5-4 with TRBJ2-1; 13 bases agree with TRBD2. J gave up 3 bases and V 0 bases, and 6 bases lay outside the gene matches. In germline, CDR1 is SGHNT, CDR2 YYREEE (reference sequence). The CDR3 consists of 18 residues. The CDR3 here is CASSLGGLAGTLYNEQFF. The CDR3 region has the DNA TGTGCCAGCAGCTTGGGGGGACTAGCGGGGACACTCTACAATGAGCAGTTCTTC.